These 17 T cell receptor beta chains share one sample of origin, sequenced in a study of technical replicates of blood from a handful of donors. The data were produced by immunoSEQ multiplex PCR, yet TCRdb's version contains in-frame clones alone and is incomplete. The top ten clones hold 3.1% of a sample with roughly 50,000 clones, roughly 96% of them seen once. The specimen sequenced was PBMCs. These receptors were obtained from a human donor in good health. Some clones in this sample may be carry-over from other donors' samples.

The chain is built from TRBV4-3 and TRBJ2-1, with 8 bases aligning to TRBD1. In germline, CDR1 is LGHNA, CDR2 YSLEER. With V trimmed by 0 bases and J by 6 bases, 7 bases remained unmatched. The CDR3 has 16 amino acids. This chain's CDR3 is CASSQELRDRFNEQFF. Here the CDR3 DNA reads TGCGCCAGCAGCCAAGAACTACGGGACAGGTTCAATGAGCAGTTCTTC.

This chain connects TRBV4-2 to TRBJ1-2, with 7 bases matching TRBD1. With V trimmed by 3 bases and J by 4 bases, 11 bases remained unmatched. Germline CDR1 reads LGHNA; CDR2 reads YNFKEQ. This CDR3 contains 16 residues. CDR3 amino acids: CASSQTVDREVYGYTF. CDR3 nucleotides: TGTGCCAGCAGCCAGACCGTCGACAGGGAGGTCTATGGCTACACCTTC.

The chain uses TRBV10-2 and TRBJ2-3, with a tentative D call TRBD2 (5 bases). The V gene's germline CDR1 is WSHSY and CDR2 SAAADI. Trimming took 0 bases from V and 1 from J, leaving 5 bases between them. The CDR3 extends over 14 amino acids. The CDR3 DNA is TGCGCCAGCAGTGAGTCGAGGGGCACAGATACGCAGTATTTT. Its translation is CASSESRGTDTQYF.

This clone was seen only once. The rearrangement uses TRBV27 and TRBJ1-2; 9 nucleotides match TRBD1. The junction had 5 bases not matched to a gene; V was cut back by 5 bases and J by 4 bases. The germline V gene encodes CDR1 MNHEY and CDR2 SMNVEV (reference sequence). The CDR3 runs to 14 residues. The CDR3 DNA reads TGTGCCAGCAGTCCGGGACAGGGAATCTATGGCTACACCTTC. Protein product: CASSPGQGIYGYTF.

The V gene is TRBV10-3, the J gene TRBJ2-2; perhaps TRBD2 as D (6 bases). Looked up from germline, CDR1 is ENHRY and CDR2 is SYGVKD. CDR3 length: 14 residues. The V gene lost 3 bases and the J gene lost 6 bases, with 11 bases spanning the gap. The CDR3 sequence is CAISEGVAAGELFF. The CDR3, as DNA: TGTGCCATCAGTGAAGGGGTAGCGGCCGGGGAGCTGTTTTTT.

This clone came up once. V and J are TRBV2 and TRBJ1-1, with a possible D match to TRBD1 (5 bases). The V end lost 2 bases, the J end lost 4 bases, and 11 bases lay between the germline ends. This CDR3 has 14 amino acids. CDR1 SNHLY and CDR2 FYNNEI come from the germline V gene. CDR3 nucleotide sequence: TGTGCCAGCAGTGAACGGGGGTATGGCACTGAAGCTTTCTTT. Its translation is CASSERGYGTEAFF.

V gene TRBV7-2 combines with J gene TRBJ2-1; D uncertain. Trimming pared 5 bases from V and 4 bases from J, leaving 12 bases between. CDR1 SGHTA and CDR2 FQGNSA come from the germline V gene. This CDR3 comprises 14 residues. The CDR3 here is CASSRANPYNEQFF. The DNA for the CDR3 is TGTGCCAGCAGCCGCGCTAACCCTTACAATGAGCAGTTCTTC. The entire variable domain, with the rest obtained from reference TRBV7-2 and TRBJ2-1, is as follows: GAGVSQSPSNKVTEKGKDVELRCDPISGHTALYWYRQSLGQGLEFLIYFQGNSAPDKSGLPSDRFSAERTGGSVSTLTIQRTQQEDSAVYLCASSRANPYNEQFFGPGTRLTVL.

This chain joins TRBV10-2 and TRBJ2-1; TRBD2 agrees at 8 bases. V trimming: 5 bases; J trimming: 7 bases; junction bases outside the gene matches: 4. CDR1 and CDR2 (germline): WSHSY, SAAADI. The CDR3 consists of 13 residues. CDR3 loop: CASSPGGPNEQFF. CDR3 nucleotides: TGCGCCAGCAGTCCGGGGGGGCCAAATGAGCAGTTCTTC.

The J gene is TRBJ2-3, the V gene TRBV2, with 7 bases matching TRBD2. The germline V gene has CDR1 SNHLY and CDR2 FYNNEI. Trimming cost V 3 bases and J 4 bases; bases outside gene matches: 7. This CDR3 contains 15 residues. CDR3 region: CASSDSSGGADTQYF. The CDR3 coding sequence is TGTGCCAGCAGTGACTCGAGTGGGGGGGCAGATACGCAGTATTTT.

In DNA, the CDR3 is TGTGCCAGCAGCTTGGGACTAGCGGGAGACTACAATGAGCAGTTCTTC. It yields the protein CASSLGLAGDYNEQFF. V gene TRBV5-5 combines with J gene TRBJ2-1; 12 nucleotides align to TRBD2. This CDR3 region has 16 residues. Germline trimming cut 0 bases from V and 3 bases from J; bases unmatched to any gene: 1. CDR1 SGHKS and CDR2 YYEKEE come from the germline V gene (reference sequence).

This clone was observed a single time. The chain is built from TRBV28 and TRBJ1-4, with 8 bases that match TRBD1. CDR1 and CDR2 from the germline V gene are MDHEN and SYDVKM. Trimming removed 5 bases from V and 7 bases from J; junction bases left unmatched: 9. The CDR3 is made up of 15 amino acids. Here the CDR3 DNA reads TGTGCCAGCAGTCGCCCAGGGGGCTCGGGTGAAAAACTGTTTTTT. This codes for CASSRPGGSGEKLFF.

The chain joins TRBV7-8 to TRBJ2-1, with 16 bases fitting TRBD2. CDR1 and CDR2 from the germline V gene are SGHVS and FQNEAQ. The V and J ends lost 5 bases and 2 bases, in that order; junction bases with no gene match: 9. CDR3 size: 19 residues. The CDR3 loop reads CASSPGTSGRALTYNEQFF. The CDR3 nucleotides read TGTGCCAGCAGCCCTGGGACTAGCGGGAGGGCCTTAACCTACAATGAGCAGTTCTTC.

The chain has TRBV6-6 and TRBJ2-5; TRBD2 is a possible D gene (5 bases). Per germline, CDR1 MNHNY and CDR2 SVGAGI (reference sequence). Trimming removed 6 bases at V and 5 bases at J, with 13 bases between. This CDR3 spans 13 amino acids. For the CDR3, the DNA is TGTGCCAGCAGAGCCCGGACTTTGGAGACCCAGTACTTC. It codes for CASRARTLETQYF.

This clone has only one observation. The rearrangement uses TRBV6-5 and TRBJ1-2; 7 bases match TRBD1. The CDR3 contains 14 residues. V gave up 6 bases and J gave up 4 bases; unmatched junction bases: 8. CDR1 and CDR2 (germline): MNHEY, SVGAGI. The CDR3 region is CASRAGGPGYGYTF. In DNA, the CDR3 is TGTGCCAGCAGGGCAGGGGGTCCAGGCTATGGCTACACCTTC.

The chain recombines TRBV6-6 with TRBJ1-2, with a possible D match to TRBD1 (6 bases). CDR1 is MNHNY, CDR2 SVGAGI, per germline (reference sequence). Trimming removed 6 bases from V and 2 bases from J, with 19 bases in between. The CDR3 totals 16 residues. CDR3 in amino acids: CASRPKNRDRNYGYTF. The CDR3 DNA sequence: TGTGCCAGCAGGCCGAAAAATCGTGACAGGAACTATGGCTACACCTTC.

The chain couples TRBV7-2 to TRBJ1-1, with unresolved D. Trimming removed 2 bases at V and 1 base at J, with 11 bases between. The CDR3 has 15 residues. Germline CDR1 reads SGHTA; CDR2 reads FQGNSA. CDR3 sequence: CASSLTEGGNTEAFF. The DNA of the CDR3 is TGTGCCAGCAGCTTAACGGAGGGCGGGAACACTGAAGCTTTCTTT.

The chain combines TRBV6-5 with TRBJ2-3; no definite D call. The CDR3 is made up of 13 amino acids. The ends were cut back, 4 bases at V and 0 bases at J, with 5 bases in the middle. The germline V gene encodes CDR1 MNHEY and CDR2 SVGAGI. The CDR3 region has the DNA TGTGCCAGCAGTTTTAAAAGCACAGATACGCAGTATTTT. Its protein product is CASSFKSTDTQYF.